This T cell receptor beta chain appears in the sequencing data of a study of blood T cells in healthy people across ages. With V trimmed by 3 bases and J by 1 base, 9 bases remained unmatched. CDR3 length: 17 amino acids. Germline assignment: CDR1 DFQATT and CDR2 SNEGSKA (reference sequence). This clonotype was recorded a few times. With a J-beta primer mix and a sample-barcoded 5' primer, a second PCR ran 7 to 11 cycles. Each CDR3 protein gets one entry after TCRdb re-called the 5' RACE reads with MiXCR. The data show more than 500,000 distinct CDR3 sequences, with around 27% seen just once and about 3.9% held by the top ten. These data are also associated with another study on T cells of mothers and their children. As reported in that work: Material was donated by three healthy Caucasian mothers and their six children.

The genes are TRBV20-1 and TRBJ2-6; 7 bases are shared with TRBD1. This sequence originates from a boy between 2 and 10 years old in good health. Material: blood. Here the CDR3 reads CSASLGTARSGANVLTF. For the CDR3, the DNA is TGCAGTGCTAGCCTCGGGACAGCTCGATCTGGGGCCAACGTCCTGACTTTC.